The rows below give T cell receptor beta chains drawn from one sample of a study of blood T cell repertoires in COVID-19. Using immunoSEQ multiplex PCR, the repertoire was profiled, and TCRdb retains in-frame clones only, with some absent. The sample lists 55,000 to 65,000 clones; around 91% were seen once. The sample consisted of peripheral blood. Source of these receptors: a human donor in a cohort sampled during active COVID-19. CDR3s include the opening cysteine and the closing phenylalanine or tryptophan. D genes are given only for firm matches. Rows give clone size only sometimes, using once, few, many, or a class for an expanded clone.

clone size: .; J gene: TRBJ1-6; V gene: TRBV7-2; D gene: .; CDR3 DNA: TGTGCCAGCAGCCAGACAGGTTCCTATAATTCACCCCTCCACTTT; CDR3 protein: CASSQTGSYNSPLHF
clone size: once; J gene: TRBJ1-3; V gene: TRBV19; D gene: .; CDR3 DNA: TGTGCCAGTAGTATCGTTCCCGGAAACACCATATATTTT; CDR3 protein: CASSIVPGNTIYF
clone size: .; J gene: TRBJ2-7; V gene: TRBV24-1; D gene: TRBD1; CDR3 DNA: TGTGCCACCAGTGATTCCGGGACAGGGCGGTACGAGCAGTACTTC; CDR3 protein: CATSDSGTGRYEQYF
clone size: .; J gene: TRBJ1-1; V gene: TRBV29-1; D gene: .; CDR3 DNA: TGCAGCGTTGATGAGGAGACCACTGAAGCTTTCTTT; CDR3 protein: CSVDEETTEAFF
clone size: .; J gene: TRBJ1-4; V gene: TRBV7-9; D gene: TRBD1; CDR3 DNA: TGTGCCAGCAGCCGGGACAGGGCGGGGAAAAAACTGTTTTTT; CDR3 protein: CASSRDRAGKKLFF
clone size: .; J gene: TRBJ1-5; V gene: TRBV6-5; D gene: .; CDR3 DNA: TGTGCCAGCGGGACACTGAGGGATCAGCCCCAGCATTTT; CDR3 protein: CASGTLRDQPQHF
clone size: .; J gene: TRBJ2-2; V gene: TRBV27; D gene: TRBD2; CDR3 DNA: TGTGCCCCGCCCCTTGCGGAAGGCGGGAGGGCACACCGGGGAGCTGTTTTT; CDR3 protein: CAPPLAEGGRAHRGAVF
clone size: .; J gene: TRBJ1-2; V gene: TRBV5-1; D gene: TRBD1; CDR3 DNA: TGCGCCAGCAGCTTCGGGACAGGGAACTATGGCTACACCTTC; CDR3 protein: CASSFGTGNYGYTF
clone size: .; J gene: TRBJ2-3; V gene: TRBV7-3; D gene: TRBD2; CDR3 DNA: TGTGCCAGCAGCCTCACTAGCGGGAGTGTAGATACGCAGTATTTT; CDR3 protein: CASSLTSGSVDTQYF
clone size: .; J gene: TRBJ2-1; V gene: TRBV19; D gene: TRBD2; CDR3 DNA: TGTGCCAGTAGTATAGATCTTGGGGCGGGAGGCAATGAGCAGTTCTTC; CDR3 protein: CASSIDLGAGGNEQFF
clone size: once; J gene: TRBJ2-7; V gene: TRBV29-1; D gene: TRBD1; CDR3 DNA: TGCAGCGTCCGCAGGGGGCGACCGAGCGAGCAGTACTTC; CDR3 protein: CSVRRGRPSEQYF
clone size: once; J gene: TRBJ2-1; V gene: TRBV29-1; D gene: TRBD2; CDR3 DNA: TGCAGCGGGAGCGGGGGGGCCGTCAATGAGCAGTTCTTC; CDR3 protein: CSGSGGAVNEQFF
clone size: .; J gene: TRBJ2-6; V gene: TRBV3-1/TRBV3-2; D gene: TRBD2; CDR3 DNA: TGTGCCAGCGCGGGACTAGCGGGGGGCCTAAGCTCTGGGGCCAACGTCCTGACTTTC; CDR3 protein: CASAGLAGGLSSGANVLTF
clone size: .; J gene: TRBJ1-2; V gene: TRBV11-2; D gene: TRBD1; CDR3 DNA: TGTGCCAGCAGCCCTCAGACAGGGTATGGCTACACCTTC; CDR3 protein: CASSPQTGYGYTF
clone size: .; J gene: TRBJ2-7; V gene: TRBV14; D gene: .; CDR3 DNA: TGTGCCAGCAGCCTCTCCCTGGGGGGATTCTACGAGCAGTACTTC; CDR3 protein: CASSLSLGGFYEQYF
clone size: .; J gene: TRBJ2-7; V gene: TRBV18; D gene: TRBD1; CDR3 DNA: TGTGCCAGCTCACCGGACAGGCTCTCCGAGCAGTACTTC; CDR3 protein: CASSPDRLSEQYF
clone size: .; J gene: TRBJ1-2; V gene: TRBV30; D gene: .; CDR3 DNA: TGTGCCTGGAGTGTGGGCCGGCGTGGCTACACCTTC; CDR3 protein: CAWSVGRRGYTF
clone size: once; J gene: TRBJ1-5; V gene: TRBV7-8; D gene: .; CDR3 DNA: TGTGCCAGCAGCTTAAATTTCCACAATCAGCCCCAGCATTTT; CDR3 protein: CASSLNFHNQPQHF
clone size: .; J gene: TRBJ2-5; V gene: TRBV7-7; D gene: .; CDR3 DNA: TGTGCTAGCAGCCCGGGGGTCGGAGGGGCCGGGGAGACCCAGTACTTC; CDR3 protein: CASSPGVGGAGETQYF
clone size: few; J gene: TRBJ2-7; V gene: TRBV10-3; D gene: TRBD1; CDR3 DNA: TGTGCCATCAGTGGACCGGGACAGGTCCACGAGCAGTACTTC; CDR3 protein: CAISGPGQVHEQYF
clone size: .; J gene: TRBJ1-5; V gene: TRBV27; D gene: .; CDR3 DNA: TGTGCCAGCAGCCCCGGCGGGGGCGTAGGCAATCAGCCCCAGCATTTT; CDR3 protein: CASSPGGGVGNQPQHF
clone size: .; J gene: TRBJ2-1; V gene: TRBV7-3; D gene: TRBD2; CDR3 DNA: TGTGCCAGCAGCCTAGGGACTAGTATAAATGAGCAGTTCTTC; CDR3 protein: CASSLGTSINEQFF
clone size: .; J gene: TRBJ1-5; V gene: TRBV19; D gene: TRBD1; CDR3 DNA: TGTGCCAGTAGTACAAAAACAGGGGGAAACAATCAGCCCCAGCATTTT; CDR3 protein: CASSTKTGGNNQPQHF
clone size: .; J gene: TRBJ2-7; V gene: TRBV30; D gene: .; CDR3 DNA: TGTGCCTGGAGTCCTCAGGGGCTCGAGCAGTACTTC; CDR3 protein: CAWSPQGLEQYF
clone size: once; J gene: TRBJ2-7; V gene: TRBV18; D gene: .; CDR3 DNA: TGTGCCAGCTCAACCACCGGGACTCTGGGGGAATTCGAGCAGTACTTC; CDR3 protein: CASSTTGTLGEFEQYF
clone size: .; J gene: TRBJ1-1; V gene: TRBV19; D gene: .; CDR3 DNA: TGTGCCAGTGGCTTTGAGGGGAACACTGAAGCTTTCTTT; CDR3 protein: CASGFEGNTEAFF
clone size: .; J gene: TRBJ1-1; V gene: TRBV19; D gene: .; CDR3 DNA: TGTGCCAGTAGATATTCCGGTCTTTCGGGTACTGAAGCTTTCTTT; CDR3 protein: CASRYSGLSGTEAFF
clone size: once; J gene: TRBJ1-1; V gene: TRBV9; D gene: .; CDR3 DNA: TGTGCCAGCAGCCGGTTCAACACTGAAGCTTTCTTT; CDR3 protein: CASSRFNTEAFF
clone size: .; J gene: TRBJ1-5; V gene: TRBV11-2; D gene: .; CDR3 DNA: TGTGCCAGCAGCTTTGGGAGGAACAATCAGCCCCAGCATTTT; CDR3 protein: CASSFGRNNQPQHF
clone size: .; J gene: TRBJ1-6; V gene: TRBV6-4; D gene: .; CDR3 DNA: TGTGCCAGCAGTGAAAGACAGGATTCACCCCTCCACTTT; CDR3 protein: CASSERQDSPLHF
clone size: .; J gene: TRBJ2-3; V gene: TRBV19; D gene: TRBD2; CDR3 DNA: TGTGCCAGTAGTACCCGACTAGCGGGAGATACGCAGTATTTT; CDR3 protein: CASSTRLAGDTQYF
clone size: .; J gene: TRBJ1-3; V gene: TRBV6-6; D gene: .; CDR3 DNA: TGTGCCAGCAGCGGGACCCGGGGGGGAGGAAACACCATATATTTT; CDR3 protein: CASSGTRGGGNTIYF
clone size: .; J gene: TRBJ2-1; V gene: TRBV4-2; D gene: TRBD2; CDR3 DNA: TGTGCCAGCAGCCAACTAGCGGGAGTTTTCTATGAGCAGTTCTTC; CDR3 protein: CASSQLAGVFYEQFF
clone size: few; J gene: TRBJ2-3; V gene: TRBV9; D gene: TRBD2; CDR3 DNA: TGTGCCAGCAGCCCGAACCCGACTAGCGGGATCCATTTT; CDR3 protein: CASSPNPTSGIHF
clone size: .; J gene: TRBJ2-2; V gene: TRBV19; D gene: TRBD2; CDR3 DNA: TGTGCCAGTAGTATCCCGGGGCTCGGGAGGGGCACCGGGGAGCTGTTTTTT; CDR3 protein: CASSIPGLGRGTGELFF
clone size: .; J gene: TRBJ2-5; V gene: TRBV5-4; D gene: .; CDR3 DNA: TGTGCCAGCTCCGGACTGCTACAAGAGACCCAGTACTTC; CDR3 protein: CASSGLLQETQYF
clone size: once; J gene: TRBJ1-1; V gene: TRBV30; D gene: TRBD1; CDR3 DNA: TGTGCCTGGAGCAACCGGGACAGGGGGCTTGGGAACACTGAAGCTTTCTTT; CDR3 protein: CAWSNRDRGLGNTEAFF
clone size: .; J gene: TRBJ2-2; V gene: TRBV3-1/TRBV3-2; D gene: TRBD2; CDR3 DNA: TGTGCCAGCAGCCGTGGACTAGTTGGGGAGCTGTTTTTT; CDR3 protein: CASSRGLVGELFF
clone size: .; J gene: TRBJ1-5; V gene: TRBV15; D gene: .; CDR3 DNA: TGTGCCACCAGCAGGTCGGTAGGGGTGGCTCAGCCCCAGCATTTT; CDR3 protein: CATSRSVGVAQPQHF
clone size: .; J gene: TRBJ2-3; V gene: TRBV6-6; D gene: .; CDR3 DNA: TGTGCCAGCAGTTACAGGGGGACGGGAGATACGCAGTATTTT; CDR3 protein: CASSYRGTGDTQYF
clone size: .; J gene: TRBJ2-7; V gene: TRBV28; D gene: TRBD1; CDR3 DNA: TGTGCCAGCAGCCGAATTACAGGGGGCGGGCAGTACTTC; CDR3 protein: CASSRITGGGQYF
clone size: .; J gene: TRBJ1-1; V gene: TRBV10-3; D gene: .; CDR3 DNA: TGTGCCATCAGTGAGTTGGGACAGAACACTGAAGCTTTCTTT; CDR3 protein: CAISELGQNTEAFF
clone size: .; J gene: TRBJ2-1; V gene: TRBV7-2; D gene: TRBD2; CDR3 DNA: TGTGCCAGCAGCTTAGGGGGGGGACTTCAGCTGGAGCAGTTCTTC; CDR3 protein: CASSLGGGLQLEQFF
clone size: .; J gene: TRBJ2-7; V gene: TRBV2; D gene: TRBD2; CDR3 DNA: TGTGCCAGCAAAGCGGGAGTCTACGAGCAGTACTTC; CDR3 protein: CASKAGVYEQYF
clone size: .; J gene: TRBJ1-1; V gene: TRBV29-1; D gene: TRBD1; CDR3 DNA: TGCAGCGTATCAGGGGGTGGGAACACTGAAGCTTTCTTT; CDR3 protein: CSVSGGGNTEAFF
clone size: .; J gene: TRBJ2-3; V gene: TRBV14; D gene: .; CDR3 DNA: TGTGCCAGCAGCCAAGTTCCGCGGGGCCTCACAGATACGCAGTATTTT; CDR3 protein: CASSQVPRGLTDTQYF
clone size: .; J gene: TRBJ2-1; V gene: TRBV11-2; D gene: .; CDR3 DNA: TGTGCCAGCAGCTTAGAGCCTAGGACAGCCTACAATGAGCAGTTCTTC; CDR3 protein: CASSLEPRTAYNEQFF
clone size: .; J gene: TRBJ2-7; V gene: TRBV7-2; D gene: TRBD1; CDR3 DNA: TGTGCCAGCAGCTTAGGGGGACAGGGGGCAGGCGAGCAGTACTTC; CDR3 protein: CASSLGGQGAGEQYF
clone size: .; J gene: TRBJ1-2; V gene: TRBV20-1; D gene: .; CDR3 DNA: TGCAGTGCTAGAATTAATGGCTACACCTTC; CDR3 protein: CSARINGYTF
clone size: .; J gene: TRBJ2-3; V gene: TRBV20-1; D gene: TRBD2; CDR3 DNA: TGCAGTGCTAGTCTGCGGGGGGCCCACACAGATACGCAGTATTTT; CDR3 protein: CSASLRGAHTDTQYF
clone size: .; J gene: TRBJ2-7; V gene: TRBV28; D gene: TRBD1; CDR3 DNA: TGTGCCAGCAGTCAACGGTGGCCCAGGGGGATCTCCTACGAGCAGTACTTC; CDR3 protein: CASSQRWPRGISYEQYF
clone size: .; J gene: TRBJ2-7; V gene: TRBV27; D gene: .; CDR3 DNA: TGTGCCAGCAGTTTTGGTAGCGGAAACAGGGAGCAGTACTTC; CDR3 protein: CASSFGSGNREQYF
clone size: few; J gene: TRBJ2-3; V gene: TRBV5-1; D gene: TRBD2; CDR3 DNA: TGCGCCAGCAGCTTGGGCGGGAGGGCAGATACGCAGTATTTT; CDR3 protein: CASSLGGRADTQYF
clone size: .; J gene: TRBJ1-3; V gene: TRBV6-5; D gene: .; CDR3 DNA: TGTGCCAGCAGTTATTCCGGGGTAGGCTCTGGAAACACCATATATTTT; CDR3 protein: CASSYSGVGSGNTIYF
clone size: .; J gene: TRBJ2-5; V gene: TRBV27; D gene: TRBD2; CDR3 DNA: TGTGCCAGCAGTTTATCCTCAGCGGGGCGCCAAGAGACCCAGTACTTC; CDR3 protein: CASSLSSAGRQETQYF